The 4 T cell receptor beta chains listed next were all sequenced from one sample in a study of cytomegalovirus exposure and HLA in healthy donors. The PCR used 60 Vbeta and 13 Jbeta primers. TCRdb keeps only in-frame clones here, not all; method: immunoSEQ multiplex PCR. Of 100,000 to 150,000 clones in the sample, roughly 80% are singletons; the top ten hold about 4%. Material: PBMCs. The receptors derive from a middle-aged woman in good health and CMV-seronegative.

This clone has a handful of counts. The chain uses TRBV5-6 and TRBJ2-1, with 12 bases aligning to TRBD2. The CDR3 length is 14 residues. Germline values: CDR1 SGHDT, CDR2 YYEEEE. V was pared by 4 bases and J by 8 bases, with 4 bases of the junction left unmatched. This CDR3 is CASSLAGGPHEQFF. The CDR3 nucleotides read TGTGCCAGCAGCCTAGCGGGGGGGCCCCATGAGCAGTTCTTC.

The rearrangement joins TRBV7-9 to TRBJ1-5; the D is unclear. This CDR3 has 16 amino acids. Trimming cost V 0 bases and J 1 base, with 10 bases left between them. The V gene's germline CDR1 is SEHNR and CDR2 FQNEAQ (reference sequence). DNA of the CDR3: TGTGCCAGCAGCTTAGCCTTTGCAGCGAGCAATCAGCCCCAGCATTTT. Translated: CASSLAFAASNQPQHF.

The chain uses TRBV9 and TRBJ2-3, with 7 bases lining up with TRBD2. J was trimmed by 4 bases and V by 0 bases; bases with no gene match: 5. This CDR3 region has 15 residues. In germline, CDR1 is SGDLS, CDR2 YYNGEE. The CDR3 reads CASSVAGGEADTQYF. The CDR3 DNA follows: TGTGCCAGCAGCGTAGCTGGGGGGGAGGCAGATACGCAGTATTTT.

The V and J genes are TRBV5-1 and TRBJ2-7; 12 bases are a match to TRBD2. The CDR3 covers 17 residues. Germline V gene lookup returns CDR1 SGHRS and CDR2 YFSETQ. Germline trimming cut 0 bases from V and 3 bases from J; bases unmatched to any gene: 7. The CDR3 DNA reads TGCGCCAGCAGCTTGGACGGGACTAGCGGGCCTGGCTACGAGCAGTACTTC. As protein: CASSLDGTSGPGYEQYF.